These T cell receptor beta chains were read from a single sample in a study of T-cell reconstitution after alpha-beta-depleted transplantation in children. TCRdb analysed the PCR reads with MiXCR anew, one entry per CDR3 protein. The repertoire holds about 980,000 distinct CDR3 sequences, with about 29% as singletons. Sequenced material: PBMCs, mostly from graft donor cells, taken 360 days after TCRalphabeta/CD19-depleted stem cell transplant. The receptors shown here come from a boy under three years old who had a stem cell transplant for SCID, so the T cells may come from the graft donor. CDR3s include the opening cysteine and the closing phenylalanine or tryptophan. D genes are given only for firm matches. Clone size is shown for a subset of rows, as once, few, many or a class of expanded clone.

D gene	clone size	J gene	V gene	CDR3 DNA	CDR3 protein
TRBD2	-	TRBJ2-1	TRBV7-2	TGTGCCAGCAGCTTAAGACGGGGACTACCTTCCTACAATGAGCAGTTCTTC	CASSLRRGLPSYNEQFF
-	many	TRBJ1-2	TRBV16	TGTGCCAGCAGCCAAGCTCAGGGACTCTATGGCTACACCTTC	CASSQAQGLYGYTF
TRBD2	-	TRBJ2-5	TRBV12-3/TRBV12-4	TGTGCCAGCCAAGCGGGGGTACAAGAGACCCAGTACTTC	CASQAGVQETQYF
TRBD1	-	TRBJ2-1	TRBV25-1	TGTGCCAGCAGTGAGGCCGGGACAGACGACAATGAGCAGTTCTTC	CASSEAGTDDNEQFF
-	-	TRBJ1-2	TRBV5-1	TGCGCCAGCAGCTTAGACTCAGCTAACTATGGCTACACCTTC	CASSLDSANYGYTF
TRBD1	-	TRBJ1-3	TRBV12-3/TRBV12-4	TGTGCCAGCAGTTTACGGACGGGGCCGTGGGGGACAGCGGCCTCTGGAAACACCATATATTTT	CASSLRTGPWGTAASGNTIYF
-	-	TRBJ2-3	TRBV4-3	TGCGCCAGCAGCCAAGATCAAGAGCGTTTCTTCACAGATACGCAGTATTTT	CASSQDQERFFTDTQYF
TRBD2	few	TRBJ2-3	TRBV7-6	TGTGCCAGCAGCTTAGCCAAGCGGGGCGAGGGCACAGATACGCAGTATTTT	CASSLAKRGEGTDTQYF
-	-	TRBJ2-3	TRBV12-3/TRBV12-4	TGTGCCAGCAGTTTGAGCCTTATCACAGATACGCAGTATTTT	CASSLSLITDTQYF
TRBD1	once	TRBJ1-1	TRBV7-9	TGTGCCAGCAGCGGGGACAGCTACACTGAAGCTTTCTTT	CASSGDSYTEAFF
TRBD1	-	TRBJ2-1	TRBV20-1	TGCAGTGCTCCTGGACAGGGGACGAGCTACCATGAGCAGTTCTTC	CSAPGQGTSYHEQFF
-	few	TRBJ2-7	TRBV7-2	TGTGCCAGCAGCCTTACATGGCTCTCCTACGAGCAGTACTTC	CASSLTWLSYEQYF
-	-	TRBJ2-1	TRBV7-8	TGTGCCAGCAGCCAGACAATATCGGGTTCCAGCTCCTACAATGAGCAGTTCTTC	CASSQTISGSSSYNEQFF
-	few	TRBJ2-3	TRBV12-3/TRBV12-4	TGTGCCAGCAGTTTCGAGTTGGATACGCAGTATTTT	CASSFELDTQYF
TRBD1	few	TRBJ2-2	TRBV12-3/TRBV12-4	TGTGCCAGCAGACACGAGACAGGGAGGAACACCGGGGAGCTGTTTTTT	CASRHETGRNTGELFF
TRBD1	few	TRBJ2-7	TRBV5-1	TGCGCCAGCAGCTTCACAGGGGGCCAGGACGAGCAGTACTTC	CASSFTGGQDEQYF
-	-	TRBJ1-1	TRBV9	TGTGCCAGCAGCGTAGAAGCCGCGGGCACTGAAGCTTTCTTT	CASSVEAAGTEAFF
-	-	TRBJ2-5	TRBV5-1	TGCGCCTCTCGAGGCGGACGGACAAGTCAAGAGACCCAGTACTTC	CASRGGRTSQETQYF
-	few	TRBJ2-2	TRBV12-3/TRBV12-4	TGTGCCAGCAGTCCCCTGGGGAGGCCTAGGACCGGGGAGCTGTTTTTT	CASSPLGRPRTGELFF
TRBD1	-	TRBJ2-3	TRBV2	TGTGCCAGCAGCCGCGGAGGGGACAGGGGGCCCTTGGATACGCAGTATTTT	CASSRGGDRGPLDTQYF
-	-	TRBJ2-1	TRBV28	TGTGCCAGCAGGGATGACGACATTTACAATGAGCAGTTCTTC	CASRDDDIYNEQFF
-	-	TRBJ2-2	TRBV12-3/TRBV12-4	TGTGCCAGCAGTCCAGGGGGAGGGTCCGGGGAGCTGTTTTTT	CASSPGGGSGELFF
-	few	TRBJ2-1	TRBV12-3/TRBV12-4	TGTGCCAGCAGTTTAAATGGTTTGGGGGAGCAGTTCTTC	CASSLNGLGEQFF
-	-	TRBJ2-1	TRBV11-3	TGTGCCAGCAGCTTAGGGTTCGGGGGGCCATACAATGAGCAGTTCTTC	CASSLGFGGPYNEQFF
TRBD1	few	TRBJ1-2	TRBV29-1	TGCAGCGTTGAAGGGACAGGCTTCTATGGCTACACCTTC	CSVEGTGFYGYTF
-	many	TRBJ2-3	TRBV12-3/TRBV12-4	TGTGCCAGCAGTTTTAAGGGGAGCACAGATACGCAGTATTTT	CASSFKGSTDTQYF
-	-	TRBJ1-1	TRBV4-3	TGCGCCAGCAGCCAAGCTCACCGTGGGCAGGCTGAAGCTTTCTTT	CASSQAHRGQAEAFF
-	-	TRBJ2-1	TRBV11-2	TGTGCCAGCAGCTTAGTGCTAGCCAATGAGCAGTTCTTC	CASSLVLANEQFF
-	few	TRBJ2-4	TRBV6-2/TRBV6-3	TGTGCCAGCAGTTACTCGAGACTAAGGGACATTCAGTACTTC	CASSYSRLRDIQYF
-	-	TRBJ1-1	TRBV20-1	TGCAGTGCCACTCGGGGGGGGACTGAAGCTTTCTTT	CSATRGGTEAFF
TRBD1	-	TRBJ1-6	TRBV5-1	TGCGCCAGCAGCTTCGGCGGGACAGAGAATTCACCCCTCCACTTT	CASSFGGTENSPLHF
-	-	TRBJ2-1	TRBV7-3	TGTGCCAGCAGCCCAGCGGTGTCCTACAATGAGCAGTTCTTC	CASSPAVSYNEQFF
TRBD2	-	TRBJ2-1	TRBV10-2	TGCGCCAGCAGAGGAGAGCGGGGCAACTACAATGAGCAGTTCTTC	CASRGERGNYNEQFF
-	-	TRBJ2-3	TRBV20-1	TGCAGTGCTAGAGATCTCGTAGGTACGCAGTATTTT	CSARDLVGTQYF
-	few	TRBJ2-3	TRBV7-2	TGTGCCAGCAGCTTAGCCTCCCTACAATTCACAGATACGCAGTATTTT	CASSLASLQFTDTQYF
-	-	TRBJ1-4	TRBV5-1	TGCGCCAGCAGCCCAGGACAGAATGAAAAACTGTTTTTT	CASSPGQNEKLFF
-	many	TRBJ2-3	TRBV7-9	TGTGCCAGCAGCTTAATGGGGAGCACAGATACGCAGTATTTT	CASSLMGSTDTQYF
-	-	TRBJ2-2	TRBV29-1	TGCAGCGGTGGGGACGGGAACACCGGGGAGCTGTTTTTT	CSGGDGNTGELFF
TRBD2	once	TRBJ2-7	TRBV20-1	TGCAGTGCTTCGACTAGCGGGACCTACGAGCAGTACTTC	CSASTSGTYEQYF
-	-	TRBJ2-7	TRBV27	TGTGCCAGCAGGTCCCAGGGCTCCTACGAGCAGTACTTC	CASRSQGSYEQYF
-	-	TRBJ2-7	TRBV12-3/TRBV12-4	TGTGCCAGCAGTTTAGACGCCCGATCCTCCGAGCAGTACTTC	CASSLDARSSEQYF
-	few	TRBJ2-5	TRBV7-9	TGTGCCAGCAGCTTTTCGGCAGGGGCGGGGGAGACCCAGTACTTC	CASSFSAGAGETQYF
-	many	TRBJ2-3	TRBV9	TGTGCCAGCAGTCGACAGTCATGGGCGGATACGCAGTATTTT	CASSRQSWADTQYF
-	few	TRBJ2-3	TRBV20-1	TGCAGTGCTTTACGACTATCCCAAGCTCCAGATACGCAGTATTTT	CSALRLSQAPDTQYF
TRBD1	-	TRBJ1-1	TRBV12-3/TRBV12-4	TGTGCCAGCAGGTCCACAGGGGACACTGAAGCTTTCTTT	CASRSTGDTEAFF
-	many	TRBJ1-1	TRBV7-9	TGTGCCAGCAGCTTAGACAACACATTAGGCACTGAAGCTTTCTTT	CASSLDNTLGTEAFF
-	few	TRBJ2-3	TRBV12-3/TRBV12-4	TGTGCCAGCAGTTTAGACAGCCCCTTGGATACGCAGTATTTT	CASSLDSPLDTQYF
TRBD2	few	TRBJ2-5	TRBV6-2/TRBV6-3	TGTGCCAGCAGTTACCCCGGACTAGCGGGGGGTATCCAAGAGACCCAGTACTTC	CASSYPGLAGGIQETQYF
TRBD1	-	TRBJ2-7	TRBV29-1	TGCAGCGTTGAGGGACAGGGGTTCGCCTACGAGCAGTACTTC	CSVEGQGFAYEQYF
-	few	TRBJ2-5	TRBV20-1	TGCAGTGCTAGGAGGACTTATCAAGAGACCCAGTACTTC	CSARRTYQETQYF
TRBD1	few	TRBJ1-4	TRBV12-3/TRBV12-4	TGTGCCAGCAGTACCCGACAGGGATACGAAAAACTGTTTTTT	CASSTRQGYEKLFF
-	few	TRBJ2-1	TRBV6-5	TGTGCCAGCAGTCACTATGGACTAACTTCTACCTACAATGAGCAGTTCTTC	CASSHYGLTSTYNEQFF
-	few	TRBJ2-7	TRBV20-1	TGCAGTGCTCCACGGCGGGACGGGACCTACGAGCAGTACTTC	CSAPRRDGTYEQYF
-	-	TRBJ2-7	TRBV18	TGTGCCAGCTCACGAGCCCTTTACAGGGGAGGCAACTACGAGCAGTACTTC	CASSRALYRGGNYEQYF
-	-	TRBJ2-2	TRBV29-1	TGCAGCGTTGAAGCTGCTGGCCAAGGGCCCGGGGAGCTGTTTTTT	CSVEAAGQGPGELFF
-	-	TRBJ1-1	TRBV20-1	TGCAGTGCTAGTTCCATCGGTACTTACACTGAAGCTTTCTTT	CSASSIGTYTEAFF